A single sample is the source of the 4 T cell receptor beta chains below, sequenced in a study of cytomegalovirus exposure and HLA in healthy donors. The PCR had 60 Vbeta and 13 Jbeta primers. The method was immunoSEQ multiplex PCR; TCRdb's version includes in-frame clones alone and lacks a portion of them. The table shows approximately 190,000 clones, with about 84% occurring only once. The sequenced material came from PBMCs. Receptors were obtained from a middle-aged man in good health and CMV-seronegative.

The rearrangement links TRBV5-6 to TRBJ1-2; D not certain. CDR1 is SGHDT and CDR2 is YYEEEE in the germline V gene. Trimming removed 4 bases from V and 4 bases from J, with 11 bases in between. The CDR3 covers 13 residues. The CDR3 DNA sequence: TGTGCCAGCAGCCGACACGATTCCTATGGCTACACCTTC. Protein product: CASSRHDSYGYTF.

CDR3 region: CASSLRGDQETQYF. As DNA, the CDR3 is TGTGCCAGCAGCTTACGGGGGGACCAAGAGACCCAGTACTTC. The chain carries TRBV7-2 and TRBJ2-5; 7 bases line up with TRBD2. The germline CDR1 and CDR2 sequences are SGHTA and FQGNSA. The trim removed 2 bases at V and 0 bases at J, leaving 0 bases unmatched. There are 14 residues in the CDR3. The variable domain in full, completed from reference TRBV7-2 and TRBJ2-5, reads GAGVSQSPSNKVTEKGKDVELRCDPISGHTALYWYRQSLGQGLEFLIYFQGNSAPDKSGLPSDRFSAERTGGSVSTLTIQRTQQEDSAVYLCASSLRGDQETQYFGPGTRLLVL.

This clone was recorded only once. The chain employs TRBV6-6 and TRBJ2-7; 14 bases are a match to TRBD2. The junction had 2 bases not matched to a gene; V was cut back by 5 bases and J by 2 bases. The CDR3 covers 15 residues. Germline-derived CDR1 and CDR2 are MNHNY and SVGAGI (reference sequence). CDR3 sequence reads: CASSLGLAGAYEQYF. CDR3 coding DNA: TGTGCCAGCAGTCTGGGACTAGCGGGGGCCTACGAGCAGTACTTC.

The V and J genes are TRBV4-3 and TRBJ1-4; TRBD1 might be the D (5 bases). V was shortened by 6 bases and J by 0 bases, with 8 bases between the two germline ends. Germline V lookup: CDR1 LGHNA, CDR2 YSLEER. The CDR3 contains 14 residues. The CDR3 sequence is CASSTGATNEKLFF. The CDR3 nucleotides read TGCGCCAGCAGTACGGGGGCAACTAATGAAAAACTGTTTTTT.